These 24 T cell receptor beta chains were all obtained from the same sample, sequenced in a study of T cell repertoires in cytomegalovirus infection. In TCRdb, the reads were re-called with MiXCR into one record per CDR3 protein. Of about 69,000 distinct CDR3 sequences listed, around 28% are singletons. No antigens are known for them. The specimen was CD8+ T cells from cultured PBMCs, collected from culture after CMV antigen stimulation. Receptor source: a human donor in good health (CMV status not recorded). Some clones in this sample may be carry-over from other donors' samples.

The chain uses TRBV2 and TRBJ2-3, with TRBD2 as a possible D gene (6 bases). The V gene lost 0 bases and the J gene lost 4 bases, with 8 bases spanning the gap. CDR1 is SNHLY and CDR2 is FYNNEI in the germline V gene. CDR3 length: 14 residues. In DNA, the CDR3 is TGTGCCAGCAGTGAAGCGGCGGGACCAGATACGCAGTATTTT. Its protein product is CASSEAAGPDTQYF.

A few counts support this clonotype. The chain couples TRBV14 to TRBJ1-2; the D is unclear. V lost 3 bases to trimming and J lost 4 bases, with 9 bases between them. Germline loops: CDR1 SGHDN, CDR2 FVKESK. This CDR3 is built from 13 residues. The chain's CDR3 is CASSQGSAYGYTF. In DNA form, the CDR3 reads TGTGCCAGCAGCCAGGGCTCAGCCTATGGCTACACCTTC.

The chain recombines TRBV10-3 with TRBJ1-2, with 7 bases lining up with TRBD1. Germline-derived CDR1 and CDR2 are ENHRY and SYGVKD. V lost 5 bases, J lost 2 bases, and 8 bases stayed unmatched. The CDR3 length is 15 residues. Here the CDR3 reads CAISMGQGENYGYTF. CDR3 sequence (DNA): TGTGCCATCAGTATGGGGCAGGGGGAGAACTATGGCTACACCTTC.

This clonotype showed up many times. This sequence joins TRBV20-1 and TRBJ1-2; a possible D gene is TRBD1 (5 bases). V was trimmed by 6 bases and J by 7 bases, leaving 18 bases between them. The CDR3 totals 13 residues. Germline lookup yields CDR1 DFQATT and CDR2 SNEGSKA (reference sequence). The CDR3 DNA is TGCAGTGCCCGGCAGTCAGGGAAAGGTGGCTACACCTTC. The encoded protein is CSARQSGKGGYTF.

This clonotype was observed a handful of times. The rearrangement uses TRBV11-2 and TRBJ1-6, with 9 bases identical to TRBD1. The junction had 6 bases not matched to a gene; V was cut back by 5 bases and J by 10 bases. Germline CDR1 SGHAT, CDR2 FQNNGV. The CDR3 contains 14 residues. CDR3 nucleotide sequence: TGTGCCAGCAGCACGTCGACAGGGGGGTCACCCCTCCACTTT. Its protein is CASSTSTGGSPLHF.

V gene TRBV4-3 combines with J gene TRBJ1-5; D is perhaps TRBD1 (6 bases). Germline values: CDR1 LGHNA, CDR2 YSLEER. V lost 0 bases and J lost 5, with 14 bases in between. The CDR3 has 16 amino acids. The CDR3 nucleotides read TGCGCCAGCAGCCAAGAGCTAGGGGGAAGAGATCAGCCCCAGCATTTT. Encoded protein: CASSQELGGRDQPQHF.

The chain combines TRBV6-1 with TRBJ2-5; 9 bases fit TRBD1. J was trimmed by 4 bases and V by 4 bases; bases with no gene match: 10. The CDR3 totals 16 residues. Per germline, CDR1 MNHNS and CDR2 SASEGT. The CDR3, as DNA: TGTGCCAGCAGTGGGCCAGGACAGGGGTTGCGAGAGACCCAGTACTTC. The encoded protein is CASSGPGQGLRETQYF.

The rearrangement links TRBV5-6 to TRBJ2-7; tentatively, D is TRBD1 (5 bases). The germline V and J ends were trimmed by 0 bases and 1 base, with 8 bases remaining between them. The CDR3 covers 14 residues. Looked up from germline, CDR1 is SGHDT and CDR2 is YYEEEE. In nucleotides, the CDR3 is TGTGCCAGCAGCTTGGAGGCAGGGTCCTACGAGCAGTACTTC. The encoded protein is CASSLEAGSYEQYF.

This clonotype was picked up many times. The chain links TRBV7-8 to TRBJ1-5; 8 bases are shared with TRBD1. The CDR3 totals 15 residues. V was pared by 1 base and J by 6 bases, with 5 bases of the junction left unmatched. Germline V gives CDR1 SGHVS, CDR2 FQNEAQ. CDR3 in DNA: TGTGCCAGCAGCTTAGAAGGACAGGGCGCTCAGCCCCAGCATTTT. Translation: CASSLEGQGAQPQHF. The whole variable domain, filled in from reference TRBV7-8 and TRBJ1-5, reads GAGVSQSPRYKVAKRGQDVALRCDPISGHVSLFWYQQALGQGPEFLTYFQNEAQLDKSGLPSDRFFAERPEGSVSTLKIQRTQQEDSAVYLCASSLEGQGAQPQHFGDGTRLSIL.

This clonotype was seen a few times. CDR3: CASSQRGAGETQYF. The CDR3 bases are TGTGCCAGCAGCCAAAGAGGGGCCGGGGAGACCCAGTACTTC. The chain employs TRBV14 and TRBJ2-5, with D perhaps TRBD1 or TRBD2 (5 bases each). V was cut by 2 bases and J by 5 bases, with 12 bases left in between. Looked up from germline, CDR1 is SGHDN and CDR2 is FVKESK. The CDR3 runs to 14 residues.

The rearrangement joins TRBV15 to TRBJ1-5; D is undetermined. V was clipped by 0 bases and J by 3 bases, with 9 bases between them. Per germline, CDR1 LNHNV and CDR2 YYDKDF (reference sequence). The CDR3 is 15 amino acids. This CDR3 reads CATSRERAPNQPQHF. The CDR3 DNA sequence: TGTGCCACCAGCAGAGAAAGGGCGCCCAATCAGCCCCAGCATTTT.

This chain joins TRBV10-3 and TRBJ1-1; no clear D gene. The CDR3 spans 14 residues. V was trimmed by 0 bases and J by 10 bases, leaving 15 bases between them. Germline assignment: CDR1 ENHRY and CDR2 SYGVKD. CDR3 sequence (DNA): TGTGCCATCAGTGAGTCGACGGGTGAGGTTGCAGCTTTCTTT. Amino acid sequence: CAISESTGEVAAFF.

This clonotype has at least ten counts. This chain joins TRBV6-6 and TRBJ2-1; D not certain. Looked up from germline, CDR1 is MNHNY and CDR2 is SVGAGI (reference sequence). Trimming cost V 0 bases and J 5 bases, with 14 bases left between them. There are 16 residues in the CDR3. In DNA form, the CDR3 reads TGTGCCAGCAGTTACTCATATGTGGGTGAGGACAATGAGCAGTTCTTC. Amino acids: CASSYSYVGEDNEQFF.

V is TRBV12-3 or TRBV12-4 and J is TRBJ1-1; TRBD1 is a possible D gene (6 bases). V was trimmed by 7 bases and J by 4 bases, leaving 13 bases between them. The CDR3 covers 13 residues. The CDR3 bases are TGTGCCAGCAATGCTCTAGGGGGCACTGAAGCTTTCTTT. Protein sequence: CASNALGGTEAFF.

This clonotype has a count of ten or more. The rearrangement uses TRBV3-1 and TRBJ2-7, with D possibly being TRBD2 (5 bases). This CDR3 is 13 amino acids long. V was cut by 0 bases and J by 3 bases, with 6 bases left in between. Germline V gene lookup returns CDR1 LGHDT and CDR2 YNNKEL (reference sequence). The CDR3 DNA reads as TGTGCCAGCAGCCAAGACAGCGGCTACGAGCAGTACTTC. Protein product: CASSQDSGYEQYF.

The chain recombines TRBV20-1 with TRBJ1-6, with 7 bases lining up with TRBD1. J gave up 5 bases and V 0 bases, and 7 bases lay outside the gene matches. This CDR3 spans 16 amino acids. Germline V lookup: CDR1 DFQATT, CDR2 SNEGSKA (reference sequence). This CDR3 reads CSARDFTGTDNSPLHF. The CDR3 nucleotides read TGCAGTGCTAGAGACTTTACCGGGACAGATAATTCACCCCTCCACTTT.

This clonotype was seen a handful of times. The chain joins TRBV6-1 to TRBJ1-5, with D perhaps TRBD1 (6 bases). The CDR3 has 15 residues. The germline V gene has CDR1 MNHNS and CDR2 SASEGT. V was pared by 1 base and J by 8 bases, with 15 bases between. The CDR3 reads CASSEGYRAREPQHF. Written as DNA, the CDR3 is TGTGCCAGCAGTGAAGGATACAGGGCACGGGAGCCCCAGCATTTT.

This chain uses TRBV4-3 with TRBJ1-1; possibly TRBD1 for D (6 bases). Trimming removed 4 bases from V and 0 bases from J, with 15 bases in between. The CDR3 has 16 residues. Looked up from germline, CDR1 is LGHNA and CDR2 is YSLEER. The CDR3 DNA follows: TGCGCCAGCAGCCCGACCAAGGGGGGGGTGAACACTGAAGCTTTCTTT. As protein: CASSPTKGGVNTEAFF.

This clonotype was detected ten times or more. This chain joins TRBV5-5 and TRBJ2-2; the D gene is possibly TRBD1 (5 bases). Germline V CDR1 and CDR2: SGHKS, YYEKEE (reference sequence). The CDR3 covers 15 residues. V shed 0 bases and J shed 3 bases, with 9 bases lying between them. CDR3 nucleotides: TGTGCCAGCAGCTTGGAGGGGTTATACACCGGGGAGCTGTTTTTT. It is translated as CASSLEGLYTGELFF.

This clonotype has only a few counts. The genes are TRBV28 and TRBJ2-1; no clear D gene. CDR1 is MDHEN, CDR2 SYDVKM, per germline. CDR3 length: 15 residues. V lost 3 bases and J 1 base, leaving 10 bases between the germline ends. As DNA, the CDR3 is TGTGCCAGCAGTTTCCGCGACACTTCCTACAATGAGCAGTTCTTC. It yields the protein CASSFRDTSYNEQFF.

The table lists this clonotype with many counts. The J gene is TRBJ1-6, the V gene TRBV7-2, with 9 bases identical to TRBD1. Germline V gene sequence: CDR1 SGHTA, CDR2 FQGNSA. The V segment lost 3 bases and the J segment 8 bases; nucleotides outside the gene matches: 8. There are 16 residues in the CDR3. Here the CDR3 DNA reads TGTGCCAGCAGCTTCACAGGGGGCGCGTCGCATTCACCCCTCCACTTT. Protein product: CASSFTGGASHSPLHF.

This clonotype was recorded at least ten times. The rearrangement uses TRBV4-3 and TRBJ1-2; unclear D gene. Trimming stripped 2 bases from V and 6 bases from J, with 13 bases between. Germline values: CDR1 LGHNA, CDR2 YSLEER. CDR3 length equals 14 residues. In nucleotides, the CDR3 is TGCGCCAGCAGCCAAAATTCCAGGATCAATGGCTACACCTTC. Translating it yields CASSQNSRINGYTF.

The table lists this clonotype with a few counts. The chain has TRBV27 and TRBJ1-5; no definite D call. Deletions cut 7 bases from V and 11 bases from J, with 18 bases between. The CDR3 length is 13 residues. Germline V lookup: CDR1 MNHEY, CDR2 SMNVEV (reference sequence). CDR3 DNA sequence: TGTGCCAGCATCGACAAGACAACAAGGTCCCAGCATTTT. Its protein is CASIDKTTRSQHF.

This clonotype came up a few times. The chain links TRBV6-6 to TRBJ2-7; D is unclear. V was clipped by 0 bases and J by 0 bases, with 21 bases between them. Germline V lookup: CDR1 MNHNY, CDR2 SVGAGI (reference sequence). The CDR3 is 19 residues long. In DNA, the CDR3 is TGTGCCAGCAGTTACTCCCACGTGGAGAGCCGCTATTTCTCCTACGAGCAGTACTTC. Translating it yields CASSYSHVESRYFSYEQYF.